This T cell receptor beta chain appears in the sequencing data of a study of regulatory T cells in long-lasting Graves disease. This clonotype has ten or more counts. Time point defined: newly diagnosed GD, antithyroid drugs for less than 3 months. Researchers made the TCR library from RNA that was extracted from PBMCs. The authors built TCR beta libraries using iRepertoire HTBI primers and Arm-PCR of CDR3 regions. From the multiplex PCR reads, TCRdb called clonotypes with MiXCR, one entry per CDR3 protein. Of about 610,000 distinct CDR3 sequences listed, roughly a sixth are singletons. This same sample was also part of a study on T cells in Graves' hyperthyroidism and ophthalmopathy. Turning to that study: The TCR CDR3 was amplified in a first-round RT-PCR using the HTBI primer set.

Here the sequenced sample was peripheral blood mononuclear cells (PBMCs), taken at new diagnosis, from a patient treated with antithyroid drugs. The TCR originated in a man between 18 and 29 years old with Graves disease.

DNA of the CDR3: TGTGCCAGCAGAAGGGGTCTGGGGTCCCGGCAGAACACTGAAGCTTTCTTT. This translates into CASRRGLGSRQNTEAFF. This chain uses TRBV2 with TRBJ1-1; D is possibly TRBD1 (5 bases). CDR3 size: 17 residues. The V gene's germline CDR1 is SNHLY and CDR2 FYNNEI. Trimming left V 6 bases short and J 1 base short, with 21 bases between.